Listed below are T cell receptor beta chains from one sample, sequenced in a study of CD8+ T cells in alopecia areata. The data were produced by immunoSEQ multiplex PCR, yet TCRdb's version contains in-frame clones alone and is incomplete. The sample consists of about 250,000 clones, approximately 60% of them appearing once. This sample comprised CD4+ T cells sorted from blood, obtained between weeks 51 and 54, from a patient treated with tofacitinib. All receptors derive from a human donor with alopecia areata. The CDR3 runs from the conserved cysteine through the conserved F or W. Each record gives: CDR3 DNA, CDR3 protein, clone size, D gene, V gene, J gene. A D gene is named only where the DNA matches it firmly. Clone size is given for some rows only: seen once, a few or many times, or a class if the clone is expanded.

TGTGCCAGCAGTGCCCAGGGGTTCGGCATTCAGTACTTC	CASSAQGFGIQYF	few	-	TRBV27	TRBJ2-4
TGCGCCAGCAGCCAAGATTCTGCTACGGCCCGGTACTTC	CASSQDSATARYF	-	-	TRBV4-1	TRBJ2-5
TGTGCCAGCAGGCACACAGGGAGGGAGCAGTACTTC	CASRHTGREQYF	-	-	TRBV11-2	TRBJ2-7
TGTGCCAGCAGTGACATAGCCAAAAACATTCAGTACTTC	CASSDIAKNIQYF	-	-	TRBV25-1	TRBJ2-4
TGTGCCAGCAGTGACAGGGTATATCAGCCCCAGCATTTT	CASSDRVYQPQHF	-	TRBD1	TRBV6-5	TRBJ1-5
TGCGCCAGCAGCAGAACCTCGCGGCAGCAAGAGACCCAGTACTTC	CASSRTSRQQETQYF	-	-	TRBV5-1	TRBJ2-5
TGTGCCAGCAGTGTGGCGGGCCCAGATACGCAGTATTTT	CASSVAGPDTQYF	few	-	TRBV2	TRBJ2-3
TGTGCCAGCACCACGGCACGATCCTATAATTCACCCCTCCACTTT	CASTTARSYNSPLHF	-	-	TRBV2	TRBJ1-6
TGTGCCATCAGTGGGACAGGCAGTTACGAGCAGTACTTC	CAISGTGSYEQYF	-	TRBD1	TRBV10-3	TRBJ2-7
TGTGCCAGCAGCCGCGGGACTAGCGGGAGCTACGAGCAGTACTTC	CASSRGTSGSYEQYF	few	TRBD2	TRBV14	TRBJ2-7
TGTGCCTGGAGCGGAGGTCGAGGGACGAGCTCCTACAATGAGCAGTTCTTC	CAWSGGRGTSSYNEQFF	-	-	TRBV30	TRBJ2-1
TGTGCCAGCAGCTTGGAGGAAACTGAAGCTTTCTTT	CASSLEETEAFF	-	-	TRBV5-6	TRBJ1-1
TGTGCCAGCAGCGCGGACAGGGCCCAATACAATGAGCAGTTCTTC	CASSADRAQYNEQFF	-	TRBD1	TRBV9	TRBJ2-1
TGCGAGGGGAAGACCCACAGGGGAGTTTTGCGGGATGAGCAGTTCTTC	CEGKTHRGVLRDEQFF	few	TRBD1	TRBV23-1	TRBJ2-1
TGTGCCAGCAGCCCGGCGGGGGGCTCAGATACGCAGTATTTT	CASSPAGGSDTQYF	-	TRBD2	TRBV7-3	TRBJ2-3